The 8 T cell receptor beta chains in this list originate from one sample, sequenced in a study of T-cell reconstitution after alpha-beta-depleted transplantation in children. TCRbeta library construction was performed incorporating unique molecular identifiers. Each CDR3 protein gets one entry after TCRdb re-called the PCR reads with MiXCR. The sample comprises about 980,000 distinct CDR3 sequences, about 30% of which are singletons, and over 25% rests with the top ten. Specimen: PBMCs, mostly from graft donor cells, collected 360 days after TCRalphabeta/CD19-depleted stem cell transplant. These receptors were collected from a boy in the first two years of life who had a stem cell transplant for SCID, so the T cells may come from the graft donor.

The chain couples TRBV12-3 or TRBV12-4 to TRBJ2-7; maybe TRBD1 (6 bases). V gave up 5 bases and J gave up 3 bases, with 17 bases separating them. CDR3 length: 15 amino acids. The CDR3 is CASSTQGGSIYEQYF. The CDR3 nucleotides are TGTGCCAGCAGTACACAGGGTGGTAGTATCTACGAGCAGTACTTC.

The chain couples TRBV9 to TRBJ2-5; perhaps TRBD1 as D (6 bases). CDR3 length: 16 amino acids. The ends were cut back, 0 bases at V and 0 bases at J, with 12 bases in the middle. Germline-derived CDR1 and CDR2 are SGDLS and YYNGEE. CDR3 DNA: TGTGCCAGCAGCGTAGGGGCAGGGGTAAACCAAGAGACCCAGTACTTC. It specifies CASSVGAGVNQETQYF.

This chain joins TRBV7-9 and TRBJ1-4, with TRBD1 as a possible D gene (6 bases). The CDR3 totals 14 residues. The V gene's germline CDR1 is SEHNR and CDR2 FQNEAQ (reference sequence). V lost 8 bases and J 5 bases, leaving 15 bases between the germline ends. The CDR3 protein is CASGQGSSNEKLFF. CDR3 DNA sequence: TGTGCCAGCGGCCAGGGGAGTTCAAATGAAAAACTGTTTTTT. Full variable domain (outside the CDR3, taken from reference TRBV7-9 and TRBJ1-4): DTGVSQNPRHKITKRGQNVTFRCDPISEHNRLYWYRQTLGQGPEFLTYFQNEAQLEKSRLLSDRFSAERPKGSFSTLEIQRTEQGDSAMYLCASGQGSSNEKLFFGSGTQLSVL.

The CDR3 DNA reads as TGCGCCAGCAGCCCACTAGCGAGAGGCACAGATACGCAGTATTTT. Its translation: CASSPLARGTDTQYF. This rearrangement joins TRBV4-3 to TRBJ2-3, with TRBD2 matching over 7 bases. Germline lookup yields CDR1 LGHNA and CDR2 YSLEER. The ends lost 4 bases at V and 1 base at J; junction bases unmatched: 5. The CDR3 is made up of 15 amino acids.

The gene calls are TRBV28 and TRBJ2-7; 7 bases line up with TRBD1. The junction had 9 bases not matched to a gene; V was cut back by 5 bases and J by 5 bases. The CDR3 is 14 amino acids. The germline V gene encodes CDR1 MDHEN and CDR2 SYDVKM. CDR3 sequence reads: CASSSDRVRNEQYF. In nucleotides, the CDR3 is TGTGCCAGCAGTAGTGACAGGGTAAGGAACGAGCAGTACTTC.

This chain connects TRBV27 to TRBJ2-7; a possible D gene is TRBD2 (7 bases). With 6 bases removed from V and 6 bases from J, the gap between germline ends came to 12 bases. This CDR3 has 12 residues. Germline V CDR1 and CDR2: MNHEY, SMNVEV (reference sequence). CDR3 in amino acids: CASSLRGREQYF. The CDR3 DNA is TGTGCCAGCAGCTTGCGGGGGCGCGAGCAGTACTTC.

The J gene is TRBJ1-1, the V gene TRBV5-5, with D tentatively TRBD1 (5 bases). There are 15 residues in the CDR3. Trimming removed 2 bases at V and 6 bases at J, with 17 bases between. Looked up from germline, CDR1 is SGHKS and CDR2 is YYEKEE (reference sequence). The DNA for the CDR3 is TGTGCCAGCAGCTTTTCCCGGGGCCTAGGGGCTGAAGCTTTCTTT. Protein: CASSFSRGLGAEAFF.

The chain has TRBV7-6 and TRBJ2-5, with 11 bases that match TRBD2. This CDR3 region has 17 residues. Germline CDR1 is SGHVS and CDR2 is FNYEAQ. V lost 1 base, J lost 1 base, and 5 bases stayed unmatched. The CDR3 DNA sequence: TGTGCCAGCAGCTTAGAAGGACTAGCGGGTTTCCAAGAGACCCAGTACTTC. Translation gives CASSLEGLAGFQETQYF.